The 15 T cell receptor beta chains listed next were all sequenced from one sample in a study of T cells in women clearing cervical HPV infection. The table came from immunoSEQ multiplex PCR; TCRdb's copy has only in-frame clones and leaves some out. This table lists 15,000 to 20,000 clones. Sequenced material: blood buffy coat. These receptors came from a woman between 18 and 70 years old with a cervical HPV16 infection that either progressed to CIN3+ or cleared (not recorded which).

As for this clone: The CDR3 end is not reached by the read, which stops 3 residues before it; the germline J gene fills it in. This chain connects TRBV7-9 to TRBJ2-1, with D possibly matching TRBD2 (6 bases). Trimming removed 5 bases from V and 4 bases from J, with 15 bases in between. This CDR3 is built from 15 residues. Germline assignment: CDR1 SEHNR and CDR2 FQNEAQ (reference sequence). The CDR3 bases that were read are TGTGCCAGCAGCCGGGAATTAGCGGATTACAATGAG. This encodes CASSRELADYNE. The entire CDR3 protein is CASSRELADYNEQFF.

Points on this clone: The CDR3 end is not reached by the read, which stops 3 residues before it; the germline J gene fills it in. The chain carries TRBV29-1 and TRBJ2-3, with 9 bases matching TRBD2. Germline CDR1 reads SQVTM; CDR2 reads ANQGSEA. This CDR3 region has 17 residues. The chain's CDR3 is CSVEDPLAGGHKETQYF. The CDR3 bases that were read are TGCAGCGTTGAAGATCCCTTGGCGGGGGGGCACAAAGAGACG.

Turning to this clone: The CDR3 extends 3 residues past the end of the read, so its final part is completed from the germline J gene. The J gene is TRBJ1-2, the V gene TRBV30; D perhaps matches TRBD1 (6 bases). With 3 bases removed from V and 3 bases from J, the gap between germline ends came to 8 bases. The germline V gene encodes CDR1 GTSNPN and CDR2 SVGIG (reference sequence). The CDR3 has 12 residues. Incomplete CDR3 DNA: TGTGCCTGGAGCGCAGGGGACTATGGC. As protein: CAWSAGDYG. The CDR3 as a whole reads CAWSAGDYGYTF.

Regarding this clone: Read data end 3 residues before the CDR3 end; the end is taken from the germline J gene. The chain uses TRBV6-2 or TRBV6-3 and TRBJ1-1; 7 nucleotides align to TRBD1. This CDR3 region has 14 residues. V lost 7 bases and J lost 5; bases outside the gene matches: 10. Germline assignment: CDR1 MNHEY and CDR2 SVGEGT. The CDR3 DNA, read in part, is TGTGCCAGCAATCGACAGGGCTGGGAGACTGAA. Translating gives CASNRQGWETE. The CDR3, in full, reads CASNRQGWETEAFF.

Turning to this clone: Sequencing ends 3 residues short of the CDR3 end; the germline J gene provides the rest. The chain joins TRBV5-1 to TRBJ2-3; a possible D gene is TRBD1 (5 bases). CDR3 length equals 14 residues. The germline V gene encodes CDR1 SGHRS and CDR2 YFSETQ. The CDR3 loop is CASSLGTLQETQYF. Incomplete CDR3 DNA: TGCGCCAGCAGCTTGGGGACACTCCAAGAGACG.

Remarks on this clone: The missing CDR3 end, 3 residues past where the read stops, is filled in from the germline J gene. This chain uses TRBV11-2 with TRBJ1-2; 7 bases fit TRBD1. J gave up 5 bases and V 0 bases, and 6 bases lay outside the gene matches. The CDR3 is 15 amino acids. Per the germline V gene, CDR1 is SGHAT and CDR2 is FQNNGV. Incomplete CDR3 DNA: TGTGCCAGCAGCTTAGATCCACAGGGGTGGTATGGC. Translation gives CASSLDPQGWYG. From start to end, the CDR3 is CASSLDPQGWYGYTF.

Concerning this clone itself: Read coverage stops 3 residues before the CDR3 terminus; the germline J gene supplies the remainder. The chain carries TRBV7-2 and TRBJ2-7, with 11 bases that match TRBD2. V lost 8 bases to trimming and J lost 2 bases; unmatched junction nucleotides: 5. CDR3 length equals 14 residues. The germline CDR1 and CDR2 sequences are SGHTA and FQGNSA. This CDR3 is CASQISGGAYEQYF. The covered CDR3 bases are TGTGCCAGCCAAATTAGCGGGGGGGCCTACGAG.

For this clone: The sequence runs out 3 residues before the end of the CDR3; the remainder is reconstructed from the germline J gene. The chain employs TRBV7-2 and TRBJ1-2; 8 positions match TRBD1. Per the germline V gene, CDR1 is SGHTA and CDR2 is FQGNSA. The CDR3 extends over 14 amino acids. CDR3 sequence reads: CASSSDRARDTYTF. The sequenced CDR3 bases are TGTGCCAGCAGCTCGGACAGGGCAAGGGATACC.

To note about this clone: The sequence runs out 3 residues before the end of the CDR3; the remainder is reconstructed from the germline J gene. This sequence joins TRBV20-1 and TRBJ2-1; 11 bases agree with TRBD2. The germline V gene encodes CDR1 DFQATT and CDR2 SNEGSKA (reference sequence). This CDR3 is built from 17 residues. The trim removed 6 bases at V and 0 bases at J, leaving 10 bases unmatched. Here the CDR3 reads CSAGGILAGDSYNEQFF. The sequenced part of the CDR3 DNA is TGCAGTGCCGGGGGGATACTAGCGGGGGACTCCTACAATGAG.

As to this clone: The read gets to within 3 residues of the CDR3 end, and the germline J gene fills in the rest. This chain connects TRBV5-1 to TRBJ2-5; D ambiguous. The germline V gene encodes CDR1 SGHRS and CDR2 YFSETQ. The CDR3 length is 14 residues. The ends were cut back, 0 bases at V and 2 bases at J, with 8 bases in the middle. Partial CDR3 DNA: TGCGCCAGCAGCTTGGAGGTCCAGCAAGAGACC. It codes for CASSLEVQQET. Given in full, the CDR3 is CASSLEVQQETQYF.

Details on this clone: The read falls 3 residues short of the CDR3 end, and the missing part is taken from the germline J gene. V is TRBV5-6 and J is TRBJ2-7, with D possibly being TRBD1 (7 bases). From germline, CDR1 is SGHDT and CDR2 YYEEEE. The V and J ends lost 0 bases and 3 bases respectively, with 10 bases between them. The CDR3 totals 14 residues. This chain's CDR3 is CASSLGGDSYEQYF. The sequenced part of the CDR3 DNA is TGTGCCAGCAGCTTGGGGGGGGACAGCTACGAG.

As concerns this clone: The read is 3 residues too short to cover the CDR3 end, so that end is filled in from the germline J gene. This chain links TRBV5-4 with TRBJ2-5, with a possible D match to TRBD2 (6 bases). The germline CDR1 and CDR2 sequences are SGHNT and YYREEE (reference sequence). This CDR3 region has 14 residues. V was cut by 0 bases and J by 4 bases, with 10 bases left in between. The sequenced part of the CDR3 DNA is TGTGCCAGCAGCTTGGAGTCGCGGGGAGAGACC. This sequence encodes CASSLESRGET. The full CDR3 is CASSLESRGETQYF.

A word on this clone: The missing CDR3 end, 3 residues past where the read stops, is filled in from the germline J gene. The rearrangement joins TRBV7-2 to TRBJ2-2, with D possibly TRBD1 on 7 matching bases. The CDR3 loop spans 13 amino acids. CDR1 is SGHTA and CDR2 is FQGNSA in the germline V gene. V shed 6 bases and J shed 8 bases, with 13 bases lying between them. Partial CDR3 DNA: TGTGCCAGCAGGGAGGGGGCGCGGGGGGAG. Protein product: CASREGARGE. The whole CDR3 reads CASREGARGELFF.

To note about this clone: With the read ending 3 residues before the CDR3 end, the germline J gene is used to fill in that end. The chain joins TRBV28 to TRBJ1-2; possibly TRBD1 for D (5 bases). Germline V gene data show CDR1 as MDHEN and CDR2 as SYDVKM. The CDR3 runs to 15 residues. Incomplete CDR3 DNA: TGTGCCAGCAGTTTGGCGCGGGGGGTGGGCGGAGGC. Protein product: CASSLARGVGGG. The entire CDR3 reads CASSLARGVGGGYTF.

The covered CDR3 bases are TGTGCCAGCTCACAGGGTCCGGCGGGTAATCAGCCC. Translation: CASSQGPAGNQP. The whole CDR3 protein is CASSQGPAGNQPQHF. The chain carries TRBV18 and TRBJ1-5, with D hard to call. With the read ending 3 residues before the CDR3 end, the germline J gene is used to fill in that end. CDR1 and CDR2 from the germline V gene are KGHSH and LQKENI. The CDR3 length is 15 residues. Trimming removed 4 bases at V and 4 bases at J, with 14 bases between.